What follows are 20 T cell receptor beta chains derived from one specimen sequenced in a study of blood T cell repertoires in COVID-19. Clones were sequenced by immunoSEQ multiplex PCR, and TCRdb holds only the in-frame ones, with some missing. This sample carries around 200,000 clones, around 85% of them seen once, and the ten largest clones take about 17%. Sample: PBMCs or T cells enriched from blood (not recorded which). The receptors were sampled from a man aged 35 to 55 who had recovered from COVID-19.

This clone showed up many times. The genes are TRBV18 and TRBJ1-1; D possibly corresponds to TRBD1 (6 bases). Trimming stripped 3 bases from V and 1 base from J, with 9 bases between. The length of the CDR3 is 14 residues. Germline V gene sequence: CDR1 KGHSH, CDR2 LQKENI. The CDR3 region has the DNA TGTGCCAGCTCACCCTCAGGGGCGAACACTGAAGCTTTCTTT. Translation gives CASSPSGANTEAFF.

This chain joins TRBV5-4 and TRBJ2-7, with 13 nucleotides matching TRBD2. The CDR3 is made up of 14 amino acids. The ends lost 5 bases at V and 6 bases at J; junction bases unmatched: 5. Germline lookup yields CDR1 SGHNT and CDR2 YYREEE (reference sequence). This CDR3 is CASRGGLAGVEQYF. The CDR3 coding sequence is TGTGCCAGCAGGGGTGGACTAGCGGGAGTCGAGCAGTACTTC.

V and J are TRBV19 and TRBJ1-2, with 7 bases aligning to TRBD1. The trim removed 6 bases at V and 6 bases at J, leaving 7 bases unmatched. The CDR3 is 13 residues long. Germline V gives CDR1 LNHDA, CDR2 SQIVND (reference sequence). The CDR3 protein is CASSDRASDGYTF. The CDR3 DNA reads TGTGCCAGTAGCGACAGGGCCTCTGATGGCTACACCTTC. Using reference TRBV19 and TRBJ1-2 for the parts outside the CDR3, the full variable domain is DGGITQSPKYLFRKEGQNVTLSCEQNLNHDAMYWYRQDPGQGLRLIYYSQIVNDFQKGDIAEGYSVSREKKESFPLTVTSAQKNPTAFYLCASSDRASDGYTFGSGTRLTVV.

This rearrangement joins TRBV4-2 to TRBJ2-7; the D is unclear. The V end lost 0 bases, the J end lost 9 bases, and 6 bases lay between the germline ends. Germline V gene sequence: CDR1 LGHNA, CDR2 YNFKEQ. The CDR3 extends over 11 amino acids. CDR3 in amino acids: CASSQEGPQYF. The DNA for the CDR3 is TGTGCCAGCAGCCAAGAGGGCCCGCAGTACTTC.

The genes are TRBV28 and TRBJ2-4, with TRBD1 matching over 12 bases. V shed 6 bases, J shed 12 bases, and the junction held 9 bases outside the gene matches. The germline CDR1 and CDR2 sequences are MDHEN and SYDVKM. This CDR3 has 14 amino acids. DNA for the CDR3: TGTGCCAGCAGCAAACCGGGACAGGGGGCGGATCAGTACTTC. This encodes CASSKPGQGADQYF.

The chain uses TRBV13 and TRBJ2-2, with D unresolved. CDR1 PRHDT and CDR2 FYEKMQ come from the germline V gene (reference sequence). V lost 5 bases and J lost 2, with 12 bases in between. CDR3 length: 15 amino acids. In DNA form, the CDR3 reads TGTGCCAGCAGCCACTTCGAGCTCAACACCGGGGAGCTGTTTTTT. It specifies CASSHFELNTGELFF. Variable domain in full (rest from reference TRBV13 and TRBJ2-2): AAGVIQSPRHLIKEKRETATLKCYPIPRHDTVYWYQQGPGQDPQFLISFYEKMQSDKGSIPDRFSAQQFSDYHSELNMSSLELGDSALYFCASSHFELNTGELFFGEGSRLTVL.

The chain has TRBV19 and TRBJ1-5; D may be TRBD1 (6 bases). Germline assignment: CDR1 LNHDA and CDR2 SQIVND (reference sequence). Trimming shortened V by 3 bases and J by 10 bases, and 13 bases separated the two germline ends. This CDR3 spans 13 amino acids. CDR3 sequence reads: CASSIYREGPQHF. The CDR3 nucleotides read TGTGCCAGTAGTATCTACAGGGAGGGCCCCCAGCATTTT. Based on the CDR3 plus reference TRBV19 and TRBJ1-5, the full variable domain is DGGITQSPKYLFRKEGQNVTLSCEQNLNHDAMYWYRQDPGQGLRLIYYSQIVNDFQKGDIAEGYSVSREKKESFPLTVTSAQKNPTAFYLCASSIYREGPQHFGDGTRLSIL.

The V gene is TRBV2, the J gene TRBJ2-7; TRBD1 is a possible D gene (5 bases). This CDR3 region has 12 residues. The germline V gene encodes CDR1 SNHLY and CDR2 FYNNEI. V gave up 4 bases and J gave up 12 bases, with 16 bases separating them. CDR3 amino acids: CASSVVQGGRYF. The CDR3 DNA reads as TGTGCCAGCAGTGTAGTCCAGGGTGGTCGGTACTTC.

The chain combines TRBV13 with TRBJ2-3; 9 bases fit TRBD1. Losses at the gene ends were 6 bases for V and 1 base for J; bases not matched to a gene: 8. The CDR3 totals 16 residues. Germline CDR1 PRHDT, CDR2 FYEKMQ (reference sequence). Written as DNA, the CDR3 is TGTGCCAGCAGACCTACAGGGGGCTTGGGCACAGATACGCAGTATTTT. Translation gives CASRPTGGLGTDTQYF.

The chain carries TRBV4-1 and TRBJ2-2; TRBD1 matches at 9 bases. This CDR3 contains 16 residues. Germline loops: CDR1 MGHRA, CDR2 YSYEKL. The V gene end was trimmed by 4 bases and the J gene end by 2 bases; junction bases not matched to a gene: 5. The CDR3 DNA sequence: TGCGCCAGCAGCCGCTGGACAGGGGACAACACCGGGGAGCTGTTTTTT. This encodes CASSRWTGDNTGELFF.

V gene TRBV28 combines with J gene TRBJ2-7; D is uncertain. V was shortened by 4 bases and J by 6 bases, with 13 bases between the two germline ends. The CDR3 runs 13 residues. Per germline, CDR1 MDHEN and CDR2 SYDVKM. The CDR3 DNA sequence: TGTGCCAGCAGTTCCCCCCAGAACGCCGAGCAGTACTTC. Amino acid sequence: CASSSPQNAEQYF.

The rearrangement joins TRBV24-1 to TRBJ1-3, with unresolved D. The V end lost 5 bases, the J end lost 9 bases, and 13 bases lay between the germline ends. The CDR3 spans 13 residues. Per germline, CDR1 KGHDR and CDR2 SFDVKD. The CDR3, as DNA: TGTGCCACCAGTGCCGGCGGGTTTGGCACCATATATTTT. Protein product: CATSAGGFGTIYF.

The CDR3 nucleotides are TGTGCCAGCTCAACCGGGACAGGGTATGACGAGCAGTACTTC. Translated, it gives CASSTGTGYDEQYF. The chain joins TRBV2 to TRBJ2-7; 9 nucleotides line up with TRBD1. The CDR3 runs 14 residues. In germline, CDR1 is SNHLY, CDR2 FYNNEI. V trimming: 8 bases; J trimming: 5 bases; junction bases outside the gene matches: 10.

The chain is built from TRBV4-1 and TRBJ2-2; weak D call: TRBD2 (6 bases). CDR3 length equals 17 residues. The ends were cut back, 8 bases at V and 0 bases at J, with 19 bases in the middle. Per the germline V gene, CDR1 is MGHRA and CDR2 is YSYEKL. DNA of the CDR3: TGCGCCAGCCGCCGACTAGATATACTCGCGAACACCGGGGAGCTGTTTTTT. This codes for CASRRLDILANTGELFF.

This clone was detected once. The chain employs TRBV5-4 and TRBJ1-2; 9 nucleotides align to TRBD1. V gave up 4 bases and J gave up 5 bases; unmatched junction bases: 12. The germline V gene has CDR1 SGHNT and CDR2 YYREEE (reference sequence). The CDR3 extends over 16 amino acids. DNA for the CDR3: TGTGCCAGCAGCGCGAAACAGGGGGCGGTTGGATATGGCTACACCTTC. This encodes CASSAKQGAVGYGYTF.

The chain is built from TRBV7-8 and TRBJ2-1; 11 bases match TRBD2. V lost 2 bases, J lost 6 bases, and 3 bases stayed unmatched. Germline lookup yields CDR1 SGHVS and CDR2 FQNEAQ. The CDR3 is 15 residues long. The DNA of the CDR3 is TGTGCCAGCAGCTTACGTAGCGGGAGGGCCAATGAGCAGTTCTTC. Translated, it gives CASSLRSGRANEQFF.

J is TRBJ2-5 and V is TRBV9; 7 positions match TRBD2. This CDR3 region has 17 residues. With V trimmed by 4 bases and J by 2 bases, 14 bases remained unmatched. Germline V gene data show CDR1 as SGDLS and CDR2 as YYNGEE. CDR3 coding DNA: TGTGCCAGCAGCCCCCCTCGGTCTAGCGGTTGGCAAGAGACCCAGTACTTC. As protein: CASSPPRSSGWQETQYF.

The V gene is TRBV3-1 (or the pseudogene TRBV3-2), the J gene TRBJ2-7; unclear D gene. Germline CDR1 and CDR2: LGHDT and YNNKEL (reference sequence). Trimming took 0 bases from V and 3 from J, leaving 9 bases between them. There are 14 residues in the CDR3. The chain's CDR3 is CASSQESRVYEQYF. In DNA, the CDR3 is TGTGCCAGCAGCCAAGAGTCCCGGGTCTACGAGCAGTACTTC.

CDR3 nucleotides: TGTGCCAGCAGCGTCTCCGACAGGGTGAACAATGAGCAGTTCTTC. The encoded protein is CASSVSDRVNNEQFF. V gene TRBV9 combines with J gene TRBJ2-1; 7 bases match TRBD1. Germline V gives CDR1 SGDLS, CDR2 YYNGEE. The V and J ends lost 2 bases and 5 bases, in that order; junction bases with no gene match: 7. CDR3 length: 15 amino acids.

The chain couples TRBV7-9 to TRBJ2-7; D remains unclear. Trimming cost V 4 bases and J 3 bases, with 13 bases left between them. CDR1 and CDR2 (germline): SEHNR, FQNEAQ (reference sequence). The CDR3 covers 14 residues. CDR3 sequence: CASSYSGQNYEQYF. The CDR3 DNA reads as TGTGCCAGCAGCTACTCGGGTCAAAACTACGAGCAGTACTTC.